This T cell receptor beta chain stems from a study of blood T cell repertoires in COVID-19. Sequenced by immunoSEQ multiplex PCR; TCRdb stores in-frame clones only, minus some. The data hold over 200,000 clones, with about 89% observed a single time. Germline CDR1 and CDR2: LNHDA and SQIVND (reference sequence). The V end lost 1 base, the J end lost 1 base, and 17 bases lay between the germline ends. The CDR3 totals 18 residues. This clonotype originated in a human donor in a cohort exposed to, infected with or recovered from COVID-19 (not recorded which). The donor label of this sample is uncertain. The chain carries TRBV19 and TRBJ2-1; possible D gene TRBD1, 6 bases. What was sequenced was PBMCs or T cells enriched from blood (not recorded which). The CDR3 DNA is TGTGCCAGTAGTATAGCCCCACTACAGGGCTCGTCCTACAATGAGCAGTTCTTC. Amino acid sequence: CASSIAPLQGSSYNEQFF.